These 19 T cell receptor beta chains were sequenced from one sample in a study of technical replicates of blood from a handful of donors (dated by TCRdb to 2015 to 2018). The method behind the library was the immunoSEQ multiplex PCR assay. The immuneACCESS repertoire file appears here via TCRdb, limited to in-frame rearrangements. These files lack a portion of the clones; in checked studies, under half of the deficit traces to unresolved V genes, and the cause of the others is not known. The sample table shows around 63,000 clones, and 92% are seen once. Approximately 4.5% of the sample is taken by the ten largest. Material: PBMCs. The receptors were gathered from a human donor in good health. Some clones in this sample may be carry-over from other donors' samples.

This clone was detected once. This chain uses TRBV4-3 with TRBJ1-2; D is unclear. V lost 4 bases to trimming and J lost 7 bases, with 22 bases between them. Germline lookup yields CDR1 LGHNA and CDR2 YSLEER. The CDR3 is 16 amino acids. CDR3 loop: CASSPRTLPSSGGYTF. DNA of the CDR3: TGCGCCAGCAGCCCCCGGACTCTTCCTTCCTCCGGTGGCTACACCTTC.

V is TRBV30 and J is TRBJ2-1, with 12 bases aligning to TRBD2. This CDR3 comprises 15 residues. V shed 2 bases, J shed 7 bases, and the junction held 6 bases outside the gene matches. CDR1 is GTSNPN and CDR2 is SVGIG in the germline V gene (reference sequence). Written as DNA, the CDR3 is TGTGCCTGGAGTCCCACTAGCGGGAGGAAAAATGAGCAGTTCTTC. Residues: CAWSPTSGRKNEQFF.

This chain uses TRBV11-3 with TRBJ2-2; no firm D call. Germline CDR1 is SGHNT and CDR2 is YENEEA. With 5 bases removed from V and 1 base from J, the gap between germline ends came to 2 bases. The CDR3 consists of 12 residues. Here the CDR3 reads CASSLNTGELFF. The DNA for the CDR3 is TGTGCCAGCAGCCTGAACACCGGGGAGCTGTTTTTT.

The gene calls are TRBV23-1 and TRBJ2-2; a weak D match, TRBD2 (6 bases). TRBV23-1 has ORF status, its function being uncertain. Trimming removed 6 bases at V and 3 bases at J, with 17 bases between. This CDR3 contains 16 residues. CDR3 sequence: CASRGLKLGDTGELFF. The CDR3 DNA follows: TGCGCCAGCAGGGGACTCAAACTGGGGGACACCGGGGAGCTGTTTTTT.

The CDR3 here is CASSLTGQGPFTGKLFF. CDR3 coding DNA: TGTGCCAGCAGCTTGACGGGACAGGGACCCTTCACGGGAAAACTGTTTTTT. The chain uses TRBV5-6 and TRBJ1-4; 9 bases line up with TRBD1. This CDR3 comprises 17 residues. V was pared by 1 base and J by 10 bases, with 14 bases of the junction left unmatched. In germline, CDR1 is SGHDT, CDR2 YYEEEE. Full variable domain (outside the CDR3, taken from reference TRBV5-6 and TRBJ1-4): DAGVTQSPTHLIKTRGQQVTLRCSPKSGHDTVSWYQQALGQGPQFIFQYYEEEERQRGNFPDRFSGHQFPNYSSELNVNALLLGDSALYLCASSLTGQGPFTGKLFFGSGTQLSVL.

The chain joins TRBV29-1 to TRBJ2-5; 9 bases line up with TRBD2. The CDR3 contains 14 residues. V gave up 4 bases and J gave up 3 bases; unmatched junction bases: 6. Germline CDR1 and CDR2: SQVTM and ANQGSEA. CDR3 residues: CSVGETSGKETQYF. For the CDR3, the DNA is TGCAGCGTTGGGGAGACTAGCGGAAAAGAGACCCAGTACTTC.

The chain employs TRBV25-1 and TRBJ2-7; 8 bases map to TRBD1. This CDR3 is built from 13 residues. CDR1 and CDR2 (germline): MGHDK, SYGVNS. V lost 7 bases to trimming and J lost 1 base; unmatched junction nucleotides: 3. CDR3 sequence (DNA): TGTGCCAGCACGAGGACAGGGTCCTACGAGCAGTACTTC. It codes for CASTRTGSYEQYF.

The rearrangement uses TRBV5-4 and TRBJ1-1; 7 bases fit TRBD1. Germline V gene data show CDR1 as SGHNT and CDR2 as YYREEE (reference sequence). V lost 5 bases and J lost 1; bases outside the gene matches: 5. The CDR3 extends over 14 amino acids. CDR3 DNA sequence: TGTGCCAGCAGTAGGGACAGTAGGAACACTGAAGCTTTCTTT. Translating it yields CASSRDSRNTEAFF.

The CDR3 DNA reads as TGTGCCAGCAGCCGAGGGACAGGACAACTCGGGAACACTGAAGCTTTCTTT. It encodes CASSRGTGQLGNTEAFF. The V call is TRBV7-2, the J call TRBJ1-1; TRBD1 matches at 8 bases. Germline loops: CDR1 SGHTA, CDR2 FQGNSA. The V and J ends lost 5 bases and 1 base, in that order; junction bases with no gene match: 12. The CDR3 sequence is 17 residues long.

The rearrangement uses TRBV30 and TRBJ2-1; a weak D match, TRBD2 (6 bases). The germline V gene has CDR1 GTSNPN and CDR2 SVGIG (reference sequence). The CDR3 is 14 amino acids. V lost 5 bases and J lost 8, with 19 bases in between. The CDR3 sequence: CAWSPTSTSDEQFF. The CDR3 nucleotides read TGTGCCTGGTCCCCAACTAGCACGAGCGATGAGCAGTTCTTC.

The gene calls are TRBV18 and TRBJ2-7, with 8 bases that match TRBD1. V lost 2 bases to trimming and J lost 1 base; unmatched junction nucleotides: 1. The germline V gene has CDR1 KGHSH and CDR2 LQKENI. This CDR3 contains 14 residues. CDR3 coding DNA: TGTGCCAGCTCACCAGGGACAGGATCCTACGAGCAGTACTTC. Translating gives CASSPGTGSYEQYF.

V gene TRBV6-5 combines with J gene TRBJ2-2; D ambiguous. The V gene lost 0 bases and the J gene lost 3 bases, with 8 bases spanning the gap. Per germline, CDR1 MNHEY and CDR2 SVGAGI. This CDR3 contains 15 residues. The CDR3 DNA is TGTGCCAGCAGTTACTCTCCTACCTACACCGGGGAGCTGTTTTTT. Protein sequence: CASSYSPTYTGELFF.

The sample holds one count of this clone. V is TRBV5-4 and J is TRBJ2-1, with 7 bases aligning to TRBD1. V was pared by 4 bases and J by 0 bases, with 4 bases of the junction left unmatched. CDR3 length equals 15 residues. Germline V gives CDR1 SGHNT, CDR2 YYREEE (reference sequence). The CDR3 is CASSRGQISYNEQFF. The CDR3 coding sequence is TGTGCCAGCAGCAGGGGACAGATCTCCTACAATGAGCAGTTCTTC.

The genes are TRBV18 and TRBJ1-5; D not resolved. V lost 2 bases to trimming and J lost 2 bases, with 7 bases between them. This CDR3 has 14 amino acids. Germline values: CDR1 KGHSH, CDR2 LQKENI. In nucleotides, the CDR3 is TGTGCCAGCTCACCAACTCTTGGCAATCAGCCCCAGCATTTT. Amino acids: CASSPTLGNQPQHF.

The V call is TRBV7-2, the J call TRBJ2-1, with 10 nucleotides matching TRBD2. Looked up from germline, CDR1 is SGHTA and CDR2 is FQGNSA. The V gene end was trimmed by 0 bases and the J gene end by 9 bases; junction bases not matched to a gene: 5. The CDR3 totals 15 residues. The CDR3 nucleotides read TGTGCCAGCAGCTTAGCCCTAGCGGGAGTCACTGAGCAGTTCTTC. Its translation: CASSLALAGVTEQFF.

This chain connects TRBV19 to TRBJ1-1; a weak D match, TRBD1 (5 bases). The CDR3 is made up of 15 amino acids. Germline V gene lookup returns CDR1 LNHDA and CDR2 SQIVND (reference sequence). The germline V and J ends were trimmed by 2 bases and 0 bases, with 10 bases remaining between them. The CDR3 DNA is TGTGCCAGTAGTATAAGGGGCTTCATGAACACTGAAGCTTTCTTT. Its translation: CASSIRGFMNTEAFF.

The chain carries TRBV6-5 and TRBJ2-1; 8 nucleotides align to TRBD2. The CDR3 has 14 amino acids. V shed 6 bases, J shed 8 bases, and the junction held 9 bases outside the gene matches. CDR1 and CDR2 from the germline V gene are MNHEY and SVGAGI. As DNA, the CDR3 is TGTGCCAGCAGCCCCGGGACTAGGGTGCATGAGCAGTTCTTC. It encodes CASSPGTRVHEQFF.

In its sample, this clone was seen once. The chain employs TRBV9 and TRBJ2-3; D gene unclear. Germline CDR1 reads SGDLS; CDR2 reads YYNGEE. Trimming removed 1 base at V and 2 bases at J, with 11 bases between. The CDR3 totals 15 residues. In nucleotides, the CDR3 is TGTGCCAGCAGCGTATTTAGCCGATCCACAGATACGCAGTATTTT. It is translated as CASSVFSRSTDTQYF. The entire variable domain, with the rest obtained from reference TRBV9 and TRBJ2-3, is as follows: DSGVTQTPKHLITATGQRVTLRCSPRSGDLSVYWYQQSLDQGLQFLIQYYNGEERAKGNILERFSAQQFPDLHSELNLSSLELGDSALYFCASSVFSRSTDTQYFGPGTRLTVL.

The sample holds one count of this clone. V gene TRBV30 combines with J gene TRBJ2-5; no clear D. Germline V gene sequence: CDR1 GTSNPN, CDR2 SVGIG (reference sequence). CDR3 length: 12 residues. Trimming left V 0 bases short and J 4 bases short, with 6 bases between. The CDR3 loop is CAWSVGGETQYF. As DNA, the CDR3 is TGTGCCTGGAGTGTAGGCGGAGAGACCCAGTACTTC.